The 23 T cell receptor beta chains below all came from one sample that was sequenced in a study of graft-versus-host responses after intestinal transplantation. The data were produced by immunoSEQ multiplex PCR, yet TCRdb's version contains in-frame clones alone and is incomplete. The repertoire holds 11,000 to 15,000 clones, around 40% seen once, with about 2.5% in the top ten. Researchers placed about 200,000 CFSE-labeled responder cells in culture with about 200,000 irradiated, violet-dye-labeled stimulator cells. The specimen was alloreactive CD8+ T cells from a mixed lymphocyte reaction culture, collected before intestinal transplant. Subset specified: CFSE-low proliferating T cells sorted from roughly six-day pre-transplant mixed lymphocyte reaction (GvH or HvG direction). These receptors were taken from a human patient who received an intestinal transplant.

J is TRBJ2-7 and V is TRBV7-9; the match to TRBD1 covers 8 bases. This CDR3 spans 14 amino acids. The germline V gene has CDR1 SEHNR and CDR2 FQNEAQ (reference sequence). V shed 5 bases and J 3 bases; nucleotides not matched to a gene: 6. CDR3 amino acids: CASSAPGQVYEQYF. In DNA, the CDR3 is TGTGCCAGCAGCGCACCGGGACAGGTCTACGAGCAGTACTTC.

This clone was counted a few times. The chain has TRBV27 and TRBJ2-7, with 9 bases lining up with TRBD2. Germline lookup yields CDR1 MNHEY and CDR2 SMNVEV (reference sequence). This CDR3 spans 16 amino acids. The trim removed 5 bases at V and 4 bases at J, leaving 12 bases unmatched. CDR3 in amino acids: CASSPLRRGGIYEQYF. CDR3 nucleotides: TGTGCCAGCAGTCCCCTCCGGCGGGGGGGCATATACGAGCAGTACTTC.

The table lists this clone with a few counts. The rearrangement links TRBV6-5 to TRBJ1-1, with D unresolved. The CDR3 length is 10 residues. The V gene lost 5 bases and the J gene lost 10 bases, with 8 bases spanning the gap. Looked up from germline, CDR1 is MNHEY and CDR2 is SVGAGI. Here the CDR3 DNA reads TGTGCCAGCAGTGCCGGAACAGCTTTCTTT. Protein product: CASSAGTAFF.

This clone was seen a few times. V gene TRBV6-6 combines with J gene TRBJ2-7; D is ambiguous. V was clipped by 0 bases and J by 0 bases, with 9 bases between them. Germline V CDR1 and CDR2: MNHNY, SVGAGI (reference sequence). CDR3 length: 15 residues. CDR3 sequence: CASSYSMGSSYEQYF. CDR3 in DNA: TGTGCCAGCAGTTACTCGATGGGGTCCTCCTACGAGCAGTACTTC.

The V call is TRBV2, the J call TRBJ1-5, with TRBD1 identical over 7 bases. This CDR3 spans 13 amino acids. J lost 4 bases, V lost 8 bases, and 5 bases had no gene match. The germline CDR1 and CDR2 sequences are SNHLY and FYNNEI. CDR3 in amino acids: CASGQVNNQPQHF. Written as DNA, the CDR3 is TGTGCCAGCGGACAGGTGAATAATCAGCCCCAGCATTTT.

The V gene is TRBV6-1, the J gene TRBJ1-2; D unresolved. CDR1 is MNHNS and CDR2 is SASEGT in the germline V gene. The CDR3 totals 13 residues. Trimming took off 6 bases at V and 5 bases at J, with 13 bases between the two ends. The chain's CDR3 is CASSLTQTYGYTF. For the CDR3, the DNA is TGTGCCAGCAGCCTTACCCAAACATATGGCTACACCTTC.

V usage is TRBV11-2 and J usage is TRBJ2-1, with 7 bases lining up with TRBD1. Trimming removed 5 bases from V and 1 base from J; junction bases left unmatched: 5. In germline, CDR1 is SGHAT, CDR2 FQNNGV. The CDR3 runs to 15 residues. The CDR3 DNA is TGTGCCAGCAGCGAAGACAGGGCATCCTACAATGAGCAGTTCTTC. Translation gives CASSEDRASYNEQFF.

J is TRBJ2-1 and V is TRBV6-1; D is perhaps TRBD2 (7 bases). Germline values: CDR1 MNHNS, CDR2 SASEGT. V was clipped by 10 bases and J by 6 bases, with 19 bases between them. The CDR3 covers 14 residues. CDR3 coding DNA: TGTGCCACCACATGGGGGGGCGAGACCAATGAGCAGTTCTTC. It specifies CATTWGGETNEQFF.

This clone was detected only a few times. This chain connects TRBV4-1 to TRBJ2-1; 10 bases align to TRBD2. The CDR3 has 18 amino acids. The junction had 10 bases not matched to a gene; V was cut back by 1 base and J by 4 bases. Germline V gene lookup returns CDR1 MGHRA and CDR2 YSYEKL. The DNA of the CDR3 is TGCGCCAGCAGCCAAGGTGGAGCGGGGGGGCTGGGATACAATGAGCAGTTCTTC. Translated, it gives CASSQGGAGGLGYNEQFF.

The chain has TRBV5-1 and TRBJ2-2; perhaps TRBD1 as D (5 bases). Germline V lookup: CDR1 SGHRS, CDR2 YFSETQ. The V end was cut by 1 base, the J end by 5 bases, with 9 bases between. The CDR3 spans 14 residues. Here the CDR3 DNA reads TGCGCCAGCAGCTTGCAGGGATGGACCGGGGAGCTGTTTTTT. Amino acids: CASSLQGWTGELFF.

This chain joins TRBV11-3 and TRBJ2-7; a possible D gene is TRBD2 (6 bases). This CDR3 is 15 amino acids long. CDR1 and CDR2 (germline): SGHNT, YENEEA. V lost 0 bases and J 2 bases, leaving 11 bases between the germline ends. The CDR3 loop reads CASSLDGGKPYEQYF. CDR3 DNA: TGTGCCAGCAGCTTAGATGGGGGGAAACCCTACGAGCAGTACTTC.

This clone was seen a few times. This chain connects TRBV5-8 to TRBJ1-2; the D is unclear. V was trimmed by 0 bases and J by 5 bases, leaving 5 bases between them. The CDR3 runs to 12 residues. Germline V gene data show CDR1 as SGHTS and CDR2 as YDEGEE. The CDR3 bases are TGTGCCAGCAGCTTGGAGTTTTATGGCTACACCTTC. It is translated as CASSLEFYGYTF. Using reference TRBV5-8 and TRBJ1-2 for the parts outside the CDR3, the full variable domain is EAGVTQSPTHLIKTRGQQATLRCSPISGHTSVYWYQQALGLGLQFLLWYDEGEERNRGNFPPRFSGRQFPNYSSELNVNALELEDSALYLCASSLEFYGYTFGSGTRLTVV.

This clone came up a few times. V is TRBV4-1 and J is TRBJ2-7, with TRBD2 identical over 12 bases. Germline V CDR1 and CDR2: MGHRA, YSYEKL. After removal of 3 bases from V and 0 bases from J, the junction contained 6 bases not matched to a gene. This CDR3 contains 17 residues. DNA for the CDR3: TGCGCCAGCAGCCAGTACACGACTAGCGGGGGCTCCTACGAGCAGTACTTC. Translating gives CASSQYTTSGGSYEQYF.

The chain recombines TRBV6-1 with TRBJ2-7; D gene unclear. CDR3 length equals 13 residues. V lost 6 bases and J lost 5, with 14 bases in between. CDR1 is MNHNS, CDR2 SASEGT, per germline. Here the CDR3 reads CASSRPHKDEQYF. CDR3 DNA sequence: TGTGCCAGCAGCCGACCCCACAAAGACGAGCAGTACTTC.

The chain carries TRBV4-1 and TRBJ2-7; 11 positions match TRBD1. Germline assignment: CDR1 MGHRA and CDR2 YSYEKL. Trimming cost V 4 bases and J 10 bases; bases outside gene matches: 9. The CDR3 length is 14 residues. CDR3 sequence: CASSPGQGALRQYF. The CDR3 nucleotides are TGCGCCAGCAGCCCCGGACAGGGGGCCCTGCGCCAGTACTTC.

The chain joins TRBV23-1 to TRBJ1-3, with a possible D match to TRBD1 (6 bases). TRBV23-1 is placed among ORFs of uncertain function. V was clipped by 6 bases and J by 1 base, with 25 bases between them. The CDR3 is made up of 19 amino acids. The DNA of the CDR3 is TGCGCCAGCAGACGGCGTCTCGTAACAGGAGGGGGTTCTGGAAACACCATATATTTT. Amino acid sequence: CASRRRLVTGGGSGNTIYF.

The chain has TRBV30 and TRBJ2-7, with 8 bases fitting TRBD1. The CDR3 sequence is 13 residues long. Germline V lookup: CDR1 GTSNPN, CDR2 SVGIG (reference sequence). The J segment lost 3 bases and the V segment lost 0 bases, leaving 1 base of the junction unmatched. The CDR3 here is CAWSVGTGYEQYF. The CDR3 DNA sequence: TGTGCCTGGAGTGTCGGGACAGGCTACGAGCAGTACTTC.

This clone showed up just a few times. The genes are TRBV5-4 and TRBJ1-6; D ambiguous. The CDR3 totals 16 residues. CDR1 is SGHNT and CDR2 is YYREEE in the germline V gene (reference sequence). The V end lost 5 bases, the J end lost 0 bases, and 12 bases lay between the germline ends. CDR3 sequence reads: CASSSSGSSYNSPLHF. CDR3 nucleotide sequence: TGTGCCAGCAGTTCCTCTGGCAGCTCCTATAATTCACCCCTCCACTTT.

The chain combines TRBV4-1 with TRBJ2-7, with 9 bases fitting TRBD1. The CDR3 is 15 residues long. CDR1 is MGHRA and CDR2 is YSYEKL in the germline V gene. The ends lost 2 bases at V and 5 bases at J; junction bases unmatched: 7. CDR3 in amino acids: CASSQRQGVDDEQYF. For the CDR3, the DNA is TGCGCCAGCAGCCAACGACAGGGGGTTGACGACGAGCAGTACTTC.

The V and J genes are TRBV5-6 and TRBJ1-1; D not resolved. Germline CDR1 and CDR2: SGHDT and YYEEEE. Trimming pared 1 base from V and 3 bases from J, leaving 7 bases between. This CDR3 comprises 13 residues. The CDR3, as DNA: TGTGCCAGCAGCTTGAGGGTGGACACTGAAGCTTTCTTT. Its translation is CASSLRVDTEAFF.

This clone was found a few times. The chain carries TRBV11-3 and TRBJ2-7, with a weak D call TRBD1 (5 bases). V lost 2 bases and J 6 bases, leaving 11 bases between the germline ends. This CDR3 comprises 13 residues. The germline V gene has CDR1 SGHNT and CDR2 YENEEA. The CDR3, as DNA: TGTGCCAGCAGCTTACTCAGGGTTGCCGAGCAGTACTTC. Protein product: CASSLLRVAEQYF.

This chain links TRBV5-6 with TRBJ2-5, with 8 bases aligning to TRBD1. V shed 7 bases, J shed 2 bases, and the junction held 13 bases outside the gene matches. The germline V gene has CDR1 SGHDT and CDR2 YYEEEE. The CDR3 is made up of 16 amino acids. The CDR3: CASGSTGTGAQETQYF. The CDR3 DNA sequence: TGTGCCAGCGGCTCCACCGGGACAGGAGCACAAGAGACCCAGTACTTC.

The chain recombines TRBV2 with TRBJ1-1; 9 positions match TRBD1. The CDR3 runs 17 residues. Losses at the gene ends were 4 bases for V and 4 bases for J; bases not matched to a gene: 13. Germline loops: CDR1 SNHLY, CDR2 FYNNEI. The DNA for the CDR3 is TGTGCCAGCAGTGGTTTAGGACAGGGGCAGAGAGGCACTGAAGCTTTCTTT. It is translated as CASSGLGQGQRGTEAFF.